This record concerns one T cell receptor (beta chain) sequence. What it binds is not known. Eight reactions per sample, run separately, yielded cDNA. Using TCRalpha and TCRbeta cDNA, the researchers carried out two nested PCRs that lasted roughly 16 and 10 cycles. Reprocessing the 5' RACE reads, TCRdb reports a single entry for every CDR3 protein and omits DNA. This sample's table reports tens of thousands of distinct CDR3 sequences. These data come from a study of monozygotic twins with inflammatory bowel disease. Study-wide findings and caveats: Twins with IBD were found to have lower TCRbeta diversity (inverse Simpson) than healthy co-twins. Especially with disease activity, IBD patients had fewer clonotypes in common with others than healthy twins did.

Germline loops: CDR1 LNHDA, CDR2 SQIVND (reference sequence). This CDR3 has 13 amino acids. This clonotype originated in a human donor with ulcerative colitis or Crohn's disease, or a healthy co-twin of an affected twin (not recorded which). The chain joins TRBV19 to TRBJ2-1. Sequencing was performed on blood. The CDR3 region is CASSIRPYNEQFF.